This T cell receptor beta chain was sequenced in a study of memory CD4+ T cells and cytomegalovirus serostatus. Study-wide background: Donors were healthy Belgian adults, under ten CMV seropositive and 20 to 25 seronegative.

The V and J ends lost 6 bases and 1 base, in that order; junction bases with no gene match: 5. Germline V CDR1 and CDR2: MNHEY, SVGAGI. This CDR3 is built from 15 residues. Single viable CD3+CD4+CD8-CD45RO+ cells were sorted as the memory CD4+ T cells. Donors' CMV status reflects serum IgG against pp150, pp28, p38, p52. Total CD4+ T cells were enriched by CD4 positive selection. The authors' processing: Out-of-frame sequences were removed, leaving 2 million or so distinct TCRbeta sequences. TCRdb's copy holds only in-frame clones and misses some; the assay was immunoSEQ multiplex PCR. That table supplies the V and J calls and clone size; D and trimming were determined from the DNA. This table holds 54,000 or so clones, about three quarters found once. This clone was found once.

Sequenced input: memory CD4+ T cells from blood. The receptor was isolated from an adult in good health and CMV-seronegative. The rearrangement uses TRBV6-5 and TRBJ2-7; 11 nucleotides match TRBD2. The CDR3 is CASRAGTSGSYEQYF. For the CDR3, the DNA is TGTGCCAGCAGGGCCGGGACTAGCGGTTCCTACGAGCAGTACTTC.